These T cell receptor beta chains were read from a single sample in a study of blood T cell repertoires in COVID-19. Clones were read by immunoSEQ multiplex PCR, and TCRdb kept only the in-frame ones, dropping some. The table has around 200,000 clones, about 85% seen once. Sequences were obtained from peripheral blood. These TCRs come from a woman older than 75 with acute or convalescent COVID-19. Both conserved end residues are trimmed from each CDR3. D genes are given only for firm matches. Rows may omit the clone size; those that give it use once, few, many or a size class.

D gene: -; J gene: TRBJ1-1; CDR3 length: 11; clone size: -; V gene: TRBV11-2; CDR3 protein: ASSFGGDTEAF
D gene: TRBD2; J gene: TRBJ2-3; CDR3 length: 14; clone size: -; V gene: TRBV18; CDR3 protein: ASSPRTSGGTDTQY
D gene: TRBD2; J gene: TRBJ2-6; CDR3 length: 14; clone size: -; V gene: TRBV6-2/TRBV6-3; CDR3 protein: ASSYAGVSGANVLT
D gene: -; J gene: TRBJ2-2; CDR3 length: 10; clone size: few; V gene: TRBV11-3; CDR3 protein: ASSPGTGELF
D gene: -; J gene: TRBJ2-1; CDR3 length: 13; clone size: -; V gene: TRBV25-1; CDR3 protein: ASSYQRSSYNEQF
D gene: TRBD2; J gene: TRBJ2-7; CDR3 length: 13; clone size: -; V gene: TRBV6-5; CDR3 protein: ASSLSPGGGAEQY
D gene: -; J gene: TRBJ1-2; CDR3 length: 10; clone size: -; V gene: TRBV25-1; CDR3 protein: ASSVRVIGYT
D gene: TRBD1; J gene: TRBJ1-1; CDR3 length: 11; clone size: -; V gene: TRBV18; CDR3 protein: ASRTGQATEAF
D gene: -; J gene: TRBJ1-1; CDR3 length: 16; clone size: few; V gene: TRBV6-1; CDR3 protein: ASSEVWVGRTRNTEAF
D gene: -; J gene: TRBJ1-1; CDR3 length: 10; clone size: -; V gene: TRBV28; CDR3 protein: ASSLRTAEAF
D gene: TRBD1; J gene: TRBJ1-1; CDR3 length: 14; clone size: once; V gene: TRBV9; CDR3 protein: ASSGSTGALNTEAF
D gene: TRBD1; J gene: TRBJ2-5; CDR3 length: 14; clone size: -; V gene: TRBV27; CDR3 protein: ASSRGQGGFQETQY
D gene: -; J gene: TRBJ2-2; CDR3 length: 11; clone size: few; V gene: TRBV5-1; CDR3 protein: ASSYTFTGELF
D gene: TRBD1; J gene: TRBJ1-6; CDR3 length: 12; clone size: few; V gene: TRBV2; CDR3 protein: ASRAGGSGSPLH
D gene: TRBD1; J gene: TRBJ1-1; CDR3 length: 12; clone size: -; V gene: TRBV7-8; CDR3 protein: ASSLGTVGTEAF
D gene: -; J gene: TRBJ1-1; CDR3 length: 11; clone size: -; V gene: TRBV7-8; CDR3 protein: ASRLRDLSPAF